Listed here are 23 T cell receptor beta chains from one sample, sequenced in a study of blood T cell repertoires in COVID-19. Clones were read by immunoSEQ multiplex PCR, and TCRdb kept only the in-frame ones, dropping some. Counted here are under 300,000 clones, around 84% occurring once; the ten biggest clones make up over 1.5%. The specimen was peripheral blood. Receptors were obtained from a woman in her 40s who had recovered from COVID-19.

CDR3 nucleotides: TGTGCCAGCAGCCAAGGACAGGGGACTACCGAGCAGTACTTC. This codes for CASSQGQGTTEQYF. The chain uses TRBV3-1 (or the pseudogene TRBV3-2) and TRBJ2-7; maybe TRBD1 (8 bases). Germline V CDR1 and CDR2: LGHDT, YNNKEL (reference sequence). V was pared by 1 base and J by 6 bases, with 13 bases between. The length of the CDR3 is 14 residues.

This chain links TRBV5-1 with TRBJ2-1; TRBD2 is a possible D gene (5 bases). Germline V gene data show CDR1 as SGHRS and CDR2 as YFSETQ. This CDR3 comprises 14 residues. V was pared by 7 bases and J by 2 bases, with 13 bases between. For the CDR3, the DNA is TGCGCCAGCGCAGCGGAGGCTGCCTACAATGAGCAGTTCTTC. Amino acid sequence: CASAAEAAYNEQFF. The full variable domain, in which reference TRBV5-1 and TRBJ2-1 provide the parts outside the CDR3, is KAGVTQTPRYLIKTRGQQVTLSCSPISGHRSVSWYQQTPGQGLQFLFEYFSETQRNKGNFPGRFSGRQFSNSRSEMNVSTLELGDSALYLCASAAEAAYNEQFFGPGTRLTVL.

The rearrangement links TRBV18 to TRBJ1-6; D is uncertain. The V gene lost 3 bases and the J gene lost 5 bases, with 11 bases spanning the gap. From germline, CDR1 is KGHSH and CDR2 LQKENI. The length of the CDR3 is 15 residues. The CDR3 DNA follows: TGTGCCAGCTCACCTAAACAGAGTAATAATTCACCCCTCCACTTT. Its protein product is CASSPKQSNNSPLHF.

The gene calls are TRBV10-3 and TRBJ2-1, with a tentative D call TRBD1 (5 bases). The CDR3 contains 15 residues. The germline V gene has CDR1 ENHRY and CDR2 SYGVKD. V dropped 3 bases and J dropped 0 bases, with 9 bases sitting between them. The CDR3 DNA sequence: TGTGCCATCAGTGAACAGGCCAGCTCCTACAATGAGCAGTTCTTC. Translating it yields CAISEQASSYNEQFF.

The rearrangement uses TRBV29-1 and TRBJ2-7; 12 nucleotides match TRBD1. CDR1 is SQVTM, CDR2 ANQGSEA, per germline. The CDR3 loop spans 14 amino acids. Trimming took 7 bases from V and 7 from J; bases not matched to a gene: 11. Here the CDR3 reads CSASPGQGAGEQYF. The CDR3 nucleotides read TGCAGCGCGTCGCCGGGACAGGGGGCGGGGGAGCAGTACTTC.

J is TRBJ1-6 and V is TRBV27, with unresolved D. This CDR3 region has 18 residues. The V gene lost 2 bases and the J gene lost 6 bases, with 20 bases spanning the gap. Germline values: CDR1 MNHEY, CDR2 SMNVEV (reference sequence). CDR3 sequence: CASSLGAIRGPGNSPLHF. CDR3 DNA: TGTGCCAGCAGTTTAGGAGCCATCCGAGGTCCCGGTAATTCACCCCTCCACTTT.

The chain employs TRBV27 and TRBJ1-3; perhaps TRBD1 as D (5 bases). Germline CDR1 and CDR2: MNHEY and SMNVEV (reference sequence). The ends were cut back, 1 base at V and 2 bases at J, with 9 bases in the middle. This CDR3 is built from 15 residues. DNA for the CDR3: TGTGCCAGCAGTTTATTTGGGGCCACTGGAAACACCATATATTTT. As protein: CASSLFGATGNTIYF.

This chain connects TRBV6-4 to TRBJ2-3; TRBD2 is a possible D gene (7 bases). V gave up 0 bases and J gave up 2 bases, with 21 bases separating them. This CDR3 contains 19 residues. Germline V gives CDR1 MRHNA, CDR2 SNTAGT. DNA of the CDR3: TGTGCCAGCAGTGACTCGGGGGGGCCCTTCGCCGCTGCCACAGATACGCAGTATTTT. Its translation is CASSDSGGPFAAATDTQYF.

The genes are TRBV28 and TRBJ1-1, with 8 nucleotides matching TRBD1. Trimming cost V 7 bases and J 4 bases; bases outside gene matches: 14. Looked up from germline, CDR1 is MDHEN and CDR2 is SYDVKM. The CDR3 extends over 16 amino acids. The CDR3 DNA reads TGTGCCAGCACCTACGGGGCAGGGGGCGCGGGCACTGAAGCTTTCTTT. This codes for CASTYGAGGAGTEAFF.

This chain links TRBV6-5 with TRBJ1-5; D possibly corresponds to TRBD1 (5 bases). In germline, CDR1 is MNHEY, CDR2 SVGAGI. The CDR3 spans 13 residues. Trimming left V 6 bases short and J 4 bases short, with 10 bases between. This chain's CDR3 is CASSDSSNQPQHF. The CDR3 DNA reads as TGTGCCAGCAGCGACAGCAGTAATCAGCCCCAGCATTTT.

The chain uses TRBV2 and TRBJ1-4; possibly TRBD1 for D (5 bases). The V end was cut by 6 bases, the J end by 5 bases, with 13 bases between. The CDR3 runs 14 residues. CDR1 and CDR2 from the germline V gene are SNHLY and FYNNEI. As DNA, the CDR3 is TGTGCCAGCAGGCGGACAAGTACAAATGAAAAACTGTTTTTT. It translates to CASRRTSTNEKLFF.

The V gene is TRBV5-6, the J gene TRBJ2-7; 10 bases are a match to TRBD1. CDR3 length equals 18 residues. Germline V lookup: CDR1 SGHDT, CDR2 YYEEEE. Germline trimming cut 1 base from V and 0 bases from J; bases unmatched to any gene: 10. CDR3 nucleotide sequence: TGTGCCAGCAGCTTGAGCGGGACAGGGGATATGAGCTCCTACGAGCAGTACTTC. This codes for CASSLSGTGDMSSYEQYF.

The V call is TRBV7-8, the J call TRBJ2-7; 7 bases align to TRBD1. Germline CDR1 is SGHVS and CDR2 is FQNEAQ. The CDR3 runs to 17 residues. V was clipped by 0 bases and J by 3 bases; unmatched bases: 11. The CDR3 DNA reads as TGTGCCAGCAGCTTAGCCCCGACCTGGGACAGAGTCTACGAGCAGTACTTC. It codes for CASSLAPTWDRVYEQYF.

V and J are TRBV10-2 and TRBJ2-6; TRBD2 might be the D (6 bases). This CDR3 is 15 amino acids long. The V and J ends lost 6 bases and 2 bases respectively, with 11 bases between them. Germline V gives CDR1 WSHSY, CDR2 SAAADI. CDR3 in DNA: TGCGCCAGCAGGAGGGACTTAGCTGGGGCCAACGTCCTGACTTTC. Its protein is CASRRDLAGANVLTF.

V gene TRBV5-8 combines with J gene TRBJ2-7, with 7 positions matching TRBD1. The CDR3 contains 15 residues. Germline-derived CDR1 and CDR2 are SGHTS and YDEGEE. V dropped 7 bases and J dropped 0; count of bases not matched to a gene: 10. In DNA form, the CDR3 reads TGTGCCAGCGGACGACTTTGGACAGGCTCCTACGAGCAGTACTTC. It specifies CASGRLWTGSYEQYF.

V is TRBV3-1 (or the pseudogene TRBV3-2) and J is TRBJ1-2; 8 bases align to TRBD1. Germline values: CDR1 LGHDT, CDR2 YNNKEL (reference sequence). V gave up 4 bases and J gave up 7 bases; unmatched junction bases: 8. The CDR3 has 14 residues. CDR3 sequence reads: CASSRGQGLSGYTF. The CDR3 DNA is TGTGCCAGCAGCCGCGGACAGGGATTAAGTGGCTACACCTTC.

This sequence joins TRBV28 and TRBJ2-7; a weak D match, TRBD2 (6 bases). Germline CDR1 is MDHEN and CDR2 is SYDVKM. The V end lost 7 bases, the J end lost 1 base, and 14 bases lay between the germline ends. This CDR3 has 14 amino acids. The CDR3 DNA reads TGTGCCAGCAATAATTTGGGGGGATCCTACGAGCAGTACTTC. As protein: CASNNLGGSYEQYF.

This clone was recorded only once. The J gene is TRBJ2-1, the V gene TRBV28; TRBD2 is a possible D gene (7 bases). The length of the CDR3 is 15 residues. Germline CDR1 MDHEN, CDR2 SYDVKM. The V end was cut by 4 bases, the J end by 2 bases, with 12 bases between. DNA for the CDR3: TGTGCCAGCAGTTGGGCCGGGGGGCCCTACAATGAGCAGTTCTTC. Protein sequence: CASSWAGGPYNEQFF.

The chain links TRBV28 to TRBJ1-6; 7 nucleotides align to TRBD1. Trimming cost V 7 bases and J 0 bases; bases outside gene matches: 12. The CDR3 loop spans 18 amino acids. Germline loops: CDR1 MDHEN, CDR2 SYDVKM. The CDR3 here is CASTRGGILSSYNSPLHF. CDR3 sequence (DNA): TGTGCCAGCACCCGAGGGGGCATACTGAGCTCCTATAATTCACCCCTCCACTTT.

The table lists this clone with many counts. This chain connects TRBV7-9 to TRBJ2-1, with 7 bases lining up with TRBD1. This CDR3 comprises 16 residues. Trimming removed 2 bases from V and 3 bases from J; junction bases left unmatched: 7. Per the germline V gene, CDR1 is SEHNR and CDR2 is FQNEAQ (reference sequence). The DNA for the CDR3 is TGTGCCAGCAGCTTATCGGGGACAGTTTTCTACAATGAGCAGTTCTTC. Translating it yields CASSLSGTVFYNEQFF.

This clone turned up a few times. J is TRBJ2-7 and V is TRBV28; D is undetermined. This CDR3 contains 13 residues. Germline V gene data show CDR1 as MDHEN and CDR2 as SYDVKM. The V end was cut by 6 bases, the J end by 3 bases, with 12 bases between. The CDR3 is CASRISENYEQYF. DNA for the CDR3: TGTGCCAGCAGGATCTCCGAGAACTACGAGCAGTACTTC.

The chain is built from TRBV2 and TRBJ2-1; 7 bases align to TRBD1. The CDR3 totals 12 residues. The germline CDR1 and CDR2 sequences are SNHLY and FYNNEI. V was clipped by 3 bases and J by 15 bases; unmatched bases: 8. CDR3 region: CASSDRDSFSFF. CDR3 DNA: TGTGCCAGCAGTGATCGGGACAGTTTTTCGTTCTTC.

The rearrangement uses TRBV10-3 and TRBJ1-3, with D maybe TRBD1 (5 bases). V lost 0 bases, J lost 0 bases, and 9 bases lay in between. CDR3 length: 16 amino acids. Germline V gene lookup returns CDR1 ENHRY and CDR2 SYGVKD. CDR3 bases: TGTGCCATCAGTGAGTCAAGGACAAGCTCTGGAAACACCATATATTTT. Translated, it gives CAISESRTSSGNTIYF.